This TCR beta chain was sequenced during a study of blood T cell repertoires in COVID-19. In the study overall: The analysed material was cDNA or gDNA that came from T cells, B-cell-depleted T cells, or PBMCs.

Per the study methods: The assay estimated nucleated cells by amplifying reference gene primers. The protocol was immunoSEQ multiplex PCR, while the TCRdb copy is restricted to in-frame clones and leaves out a portion. Clone size and V and J calls were adopted from that table, with D and trimming inferred from the DNA. Of some 510,000 clones in the sample, over 75% are singletons; the top ten hold around 1.9%. Assignments of participants to cohorts depended upon their own reported clinical history. The CDR3 is 17 amino acids. The rearrangement uses TRBV21-1 and TRBJ1-4; the D call TRBD1 from the table was never checked on the DNA. TRBV21-1 is given as a pseudogene. Sequencing was carried out using PBMCs or T cells enriched from blood (not recorded which). This receptor was identified in a woman aged 40 to 50 who had recovered from COVID-19. CDR3 DNA: TGTGCCAGCAGCAAGGGAATAGGCGACAGACAGAATGAAAAACTGTTTTTT. This translates into CASSKGIGDRQNEKLFF.